The TCR beta chain under discussion was sequenced for a study of blood T cells in healthy people across ages. This clonotype was picked up a small number of times. Sample-barcoded 5' priming and a J-beta primer mix drove a second PCR of about 7 to 11 cycles. TCRdb reprocessed the 5' RACE reads via MiXCR and lists one record per CDR3 protein. The sample yields about 1.6 million distinct CDR3 sequences, about 35% seen once. This clonotype originated in a woman aged 30 to 39 in good health. Specimen: blood.

CDR3 sequence reads: CSASHRVETQYF. The CDR3 DNA follows: TGCAGTGCTAGTCACAGGGTTGAGACCCAGTACTTC. The V call is TRBV20-1, the J call TRBJ2-5; D may be TRBD1 (6 bases). This CDR3 has 12 amino acids. Germline CDR1 and CDR2: DFQATT and SNEGSKA (reference sequence). The V end lost 3 bases, the J end lost 5 bases, and 10 bases lay between the germline ends.